These 9 T cell receptor beta chains were sequenced from one sample in a study of cytomegalovirus exposure and HLA in healthy donors. The PCR used 60 Vbeta and 13 Jbeta primers. Sequenced by immunoSEQ multiplex PCR; TCRdb stores in-frame clones only, minus some. The table records around 120,000 clones, more than 70% of them present only once. The sample was PBMCs. These receptors originate from a woman in her forties or fifties in good health and CMV-seropositive.

The chain uses TRBV5-1 and TRBJ1-5, with D possibly TRBD1 on 5 matching bases. CDR3 size: 15 residues. Trimming took off 4 bases at V and 7 bases at J, with 18 bases between the two ends. Germline assignment: CDR1 SGHRS and CDR2 YFSETQ. In DNA form, the CDR3 reads TGCGCCAGCAGCCCCGGGTGGGAGGGACTACAGCCCCAGCATTTT. Protein: CASSPGWEGLQPQHF.

This clone turned up a few times. The V and J genes are TRBV5-1 and TRBJ2-5, with a tentative D call TRBD2 (6 bases). Trimming took 5 bases from V and 1 from J, leaving 18 bases between them. The CDR3 totals 16 residues. Looked up from germline, CDR1 is SGHRS and CDR2 is YFSETQ. DNA for the CDR3: TGCGCCAGCAGGCTCGGGGGTAGCGCCTTCCAAGAGACCCAGTACTTC. Protein product: CASRLGGSAFQETQYF. Full variable domain (remainder filled in from reference TRBV5-1 and TRBJ2-5): KAGVTQTPRYLIKTRGQQVTLSCSPISGHRSVSWYQQTPGQGLQFLFEYFSETQRNKGNFPGRFSGRQFSNSRSEMNVSTLELGDSALYLCASRLGGSAFQETQYFGPGTRLLVL.

This clone was found a few times. The chain joins TRBV4-3 to TRBJ2-1; 9 nucleotides agree with TRBD2. Germline lookup yields CDR1 LGHNA and CDR2 YSLEER. Trimming took 0 bases from V and 10 from J; bases not matched to a gene: 16. This CDR3 is 18 amino acids long. CDR3 protein: CASSQDTPLSGRLHEQFF. The DNA for the CDR3 is TGCGCCAGCAGCCAAGATACCCCCCTAAGCGGGAGGCTTCACGAGCAGTTCTTC.

V gene TRBV18 combines with J gene TRBJ1-2; 8 bases line up with TRBD1. This CDR3 comprises 13 residues. J was trimmed by 8 bases and V by 3 bases; bases with no gene match: 5. Germline assignment: CDR1 KGHSH and CDR2 LQKENI. CDR3 loop: CASSPGQVYGYTF. The CDR3, as DNA: TGTGCCAGCTCACCGGGACAGGTTTACGGCTACACCTTC.

This clone was observed a handful of times. This chain connects TRBV2 to TRBJ1-5; D uncertain. CDR3 length equals 14 residues. The V gene lost 4 bases and the J gene lost 4 bases, with 11 bases spanning the gap. The germline V gene encodes CDR1 SNHLY and CDR2 FYNNEI. CDR3 sequence: CASSGVTVNQPQHF. The CDR3 nucleotides read TGTGCCAGCAGTGGAGTAACGGTTAATCAGCCCCAGCATTTT.

This chain uses TRBV4-2 with TRBJ1-2, with 11 bases that match TRBD1. J gave up 4 bases and V 2 bases, and 15 bases lay outside the gene matches. Germline CDR1 and CDR2: LGHNA and YNFKEQ. The CDR3 is 19 amino acids. The CDR3 is CASSQPGTKLGQGVYGYTF. The CDR3 region has the DNA TGTGCCAGCAGCCAACCGGGAACAAAGTTGGGACAGGGGGTCTATGGCTACACCTTC.

This chain connects TRBV5-1 to TRBJ1-5, with 9 bases that match TRBD1. The V segment lost 0 bases and the J segment 2 bases; nucleotides outside the gene matches: 0. There are 15 residues in the CDR3. The germline V gene has CDR1 SGHRS and CDR2 YFSETQ. The CDR3: CASSLGTGGNQPQHF. The CDR3 nucleotides are TGCGCCAGCAGCTTGGGGACAGGGGGCAATCAGCCCCAGCATTTT.

V usage is TRBV10-3 and J usage is TRBJ2-3; 7 nucleotides agree with TRBD2. Looked up from germline, CDR1 is ENHRY and CDR2 is SYGVKD. After removal of 10 bases from V and 1 base from J, the junction contained 14 bases not matched to a gene. This CDR3 region has 16 residues. The CDR3 nucleotides are TGTGCCACCTGGGGCAGCCTAGGGAGGGGCACAGATACGCAGTATTTT. Translating it yields CATWGSLGRGTDTQYF.

Only a few counts were recorded for this clone. The genes are TRBV6-6 and TRBJ2-1; 8 bases match TRBD2. The V segment lost 11 bases and the J segment 0 bases; nucleotides outside the gene matches: 6. CDR1 is MNHNY, CDR2 SVGAGI, per germline (reference sequence). The CDR3 totals 14 residues. The CDR3 bases are TGTGCCTCATTAGCGGGGAGCTCCTACAATGAGCAGTTCTTC. It is translated as CASLAGSSYNEQFF.